The 29 T cell receptor beta chains reported below all come from one sample, sequenced in a study of CD8 T cells in ankylosing spondylitis. TCRdb ran MiXCR on the 5' RACE reads and lists one entry per CDR3 protein. Of 700,000 to 1,000,000 distinct CDR3 sequences listed, around 11% are singletons. The antigens these receptors bind are not known. Findings and caveats of the study: A motif in TCR beta, a set of several highly homologous variants, appeared characteristic of ankylosing spondylitis blood.

Sequenced input: blood, either unsorted or a sorted T cell fraction (not recorded which). These receptors came from a male donor with ankylosing spondylitis.

This chain joins TRBV4-2 and TRBJ2-7, with 9 positions matching TRBD2. CDR3 length: 14 residues. Per the germline V gene, CDR1 is LGHNA and CDR2 is YNFKEQ. V was pared by 3 bases and J by 3 bases, with 3 bases of the junction left unmatched. DNA for the CDR3: TGTGCCAGCAGCCAGAGACTAGCGGTCTACGAGCAGTACTTC. Protein sequence: CASSQRLAVYEQYF.

This clonotype was counted between two and nine times. The J gene is TRBJ2-5, the V gene TRBV12-3 or TRBV12-4, with D perhaps matching TRBD1 or TRBD2 (5 bases each). The V gene lost 5 bases and the J gene lost 1 base, with 11 bases spanning the gap. This CDR3 is built from 14 residues. The CDR3 DNA is TGTGCCAGCAGTCGGAGAGGGGTCCAAGAGACCCAGTACTTC. Translated, it gives CASSRRGVQETQYF.

This clonotype has just a few counts. This rearrangement joins TRBV5-1 to TRBJ1-1, with D tentatively TRBD1 (5 bases). The V gene lost 2 bases and the J gene lost 2 bases, with 13 bases spanning the gap. Per germline, CDR1 SGHRS and CDR2 YFSETQ. The CDR3 is 15 amino acids. CDR3 DNA: TGCGCCAGCAGCTTTACTCCTGGGGGAAACACTGAAGCTTTCTTT. Protein: CASSFTPGGNTEAFF.

The rearrangement links TRBV5-1 to TRBJ1-1; D possibly corresponds to TRBD1 (6 bases). V shed 9 bases and J shed 7 bases, with 16 bases lying between them. Germline V lookup: CDR1 SGHRS, CDR2 YFSETQ. The CDR3 covers 12 residues. CDR3 DNA sequence: TGCGCCACCTCCCGGGGGGCTGGTGAAGCTTTCTTT. It yields the protein CATSRGAGEAFF.

This clonotype was counted between two and nine times. The rearrangement links TRBV29-1 to TRBJ2-5; D might be TRBD1 (6 bases). V was shortened by 3 bases and J by 4 bases, with 18 bases between the two germline ends. The V gene's germline CDR1 is SQVTM and CDR2 ANQGSEA. The CDR3 contains 15 residues. The CDR3 coding sequence is TGCAGCGTTGAGGGGGAAAAAGGGGGAATAGAGACCCAGTACTTC. This codes for CSVEGEKGGIETQYF.

This chain connects TRBV5-5 to TRBJ1-1, with D tentatively TRBD1 (5 bases). V gave up 4 bases and J gave up 1 base, with 11 bases separating them. The CDR3 is made up of 14 amino acids. The germline gives CDR1 SGHKS, CDR2 YYEKEE (reference sequence). CDR3 sequence (DNA): TGTGCCAGCAGCCACCTCGGACAGAACACTGAAGCTTTCTTT. As protein: CASSHLGQNTEAFF.

This chain joins TRBV20-1 and TRBJ2-3; D is perhaps TRBD2 (5 bases). CDR1 is DFQATT and CDR2 is SNEGSKA in the germline V gene (reference sequence). The V gene lost 5 bases and the J gene lost 2 bases, with 5 bases spanning the gap. This CDR3 has 11 residues. CDR3: CSAGLTDTQYF. The CDR3 bases are TGCAGTGCTGGACTCACAGATACGCAGTATTTT.

The gene calls are TRBV20-1 and TRBJ1-6; D is ambiguous. CDR3 length: 13 residues. The V and J ends lost 5 bases and 8 bases respectively, with 13 bases between them. Per germline, CDR1 DFQATT and CDR2 SNEGSKA (reference sequence). The CDR3 sequence: CSAQAALYSPLHF. CDR3 DNA sequence: TGCAGTGCTCAGGCCGCTCTTTATTCACCCCTCCACTTT.

V gene TRBV5-5 combines with J gene TRBJ1-1; D not certain. V was clipped by 2 bases and J by 3 bases, with 11 bases between them. The CDR3 is made up of 14 amino acids. Looked up from germline, CDR1 is SGHKS and CDR2 is YYEKEE (reference sequence). The CDR3 protein is CASSFTAMDTEAFF. Written as DNA, the CDR3 is TGTGCCAGCAGCTTCACGGCCATGGACACTGAAGCTTTCTTT.

The chain uses TRBV7-9 and TRBJ1-2; no firm D call. Deletions cut 5 bases from V and 2 bases from J, with 9 bases between. This CDR3 contains 13 residues. Germline CDR1 SEHNR, CDR2 FQNEAQ (reference sequence). CDR3 residues: CASSPTSNYGYTF. As DNA, the CDR3 is TGTGCCAGCAGCCCGACTTCCAACTATGGCTACACCTTC.

The gene calls are TRBV5-1 and TRBJ2-1; perhaps D is TRBD1 or TRBD2 (5 bases each). The CDR3 runs to 15 residues. V was cut by 3 bases and J by 4 bases, with 14 bases left in between. CDR1 and CDR2 from the germline V gene are SGHRS and YFSETQ. CDR3 nucleotide sequence: TGCGCCAGCAGCTCCGGGACGGTACAGTACAATGAGCAGTTCTTC. Its protein product is CASSSGTVQYNEQFF.

This clonotype was seen a handful of times. The genes are TRBV10-3 and TRBJ2-6; 8 bases align to TRBD1. The CDR3 contains 16 residues. From germline, CDR1 is ENHRY and CDR2 SYGVKD. V was clipped by 6 bases and J by 1 base; unmatched bases: 5. The CDR3 DNA reads as TGTGCCATCAGAGGACAGGGAGAGTCTGGGGCCAACGTCCTGACTTTC. It specifies CAIRGQGESGANVLTF.

This chain connects TRBV4-1 to TRBJ2-3, with D possibly matching TRBD2 (5 bases). Germline V gene data show CDR1 as MGHRA and CDR2 as YSYEKL. This CDR3 region has 16 residues. Trimming pared 1 base from V and 6 bases from J, leaving 17 bases between. CDR3 protein: CASSQGSRGPPDTQYF. DNA of the CDR3: TGCGCCAGCAGCCAAGGCTCTAGAGGGCCCCCTGATACGCAGTATTTT.

This clonotype has only a few counts. This chain connects TRBV18 to TRBJ1-4; D possibly corresponds to TRBD1 (6 bases). CDR3 size: 17 residues. The V end lost 5 bases, the J end lost 7 bases, and 23 bases lay between the germline ends. Germline V CDR1 and CDR2: KGHSH, LQKENI. In DNA form, the CDR3 reads TGTGCCAGCTCAGTTACGGGACACTCTGTCGTCAGTGAAAAACTGTTTTTT. It specifies CASSVTGHSVVSEKLFF.

This clonotype was seen a handful of times. The chain combines TRBV4-2 with TRBJ2-2; TRBD2 aligns across 13 bases. The ends lost 5 bases at V and 3 bases at J; junction bases unmatched: 3. The CDR3 runs to 16 residues. The germline V gene has CDR1 LGHNA and CDR2 YNFKEQ. The CDR3 DNA follows: TGTGCCAGCAGCAAAGGACTAGCGGGGGACACCGGGGAGCTGTTTTTT. Encoded protein: CASSKGLAGDTGELFF.

This clonotype was detected only a few times. V is TRBV20-1 and J is TRBJ1-4, with D hard to call. The CDR3 length is 14 residues. Germline V CDR1 and CDR2: DFQATT, SNEGSKA (reference sequence). V dropped 1 base and J dropped 7 bases, with 13 bases sitting between them. This chain's CDR3 is CSARVPVWGEKLFF. CDR3 bases: TGCAGTGCTAGAGTTCCCGTATGGGGTGAAAAACTGTTTTTT.

The rearrangement links TRBV7-9 to TRBJ2-4, with D unresolved. V was clipped by 0 bases and J by 8 bases, with 11 bases between them. Germline CDR1 and CDR2: SEHNR and FQNEAQ (reference sequence). The CDR3 is made up of 14 amino acids. Here the CDR3 reads CASSLAPDGDIQYF. The CDR3 DNA reads as TGTGCCAGCAGCTTAGCCCCGGACGGTGACATTCAGTACTTC.

This rearrangement joins TRBV7-9 to TRBJ1-1; a weak D match, TRBD1 (6 bases). Trimming took off 5 bases at V and 0 bases at J, with 13 bases between the two ends. The germline gives CDR1 SEHNR, CDR2 FQNEAQ (reference sequence). The length of the CDR3 is 15 residues. The CDR3 loop reads CASSIWTALNTEAFF. In DNA form, the CDR3 reads TGTGCCAGCAGCATATGGACAGCTCTGAACACTGAAGCTTTCTTT.

The DNA of the CDR3 is TGCAGTGCTAGAAGACAGGGGGCGAGAGGTCAGCCCCAGCATTTT. This gives the protein CSARRQGARGQPQHF. J is TRBJ1-5 and V is TRBV20-1; 10 bases are shared with TRBD1. This CDR3 region has 15 residues. From germline, CDR1 is DFQATT and CDR2 SNEGSKA (reference sequence). V lost 2 bases, J lost 6 bases, and 7 bases stayed unmatched.

The genes are TRBV20-1 and TRBJ1-5; TRBD1 matches 8 bases. Germline trimming cut 6 bases from V and 4 bases from J; bases unmatched to any gene: 8. Germline assignment: CDR1 DFQATT and CDR2 SNEGSKA (reference sequence). The CDR3 consists of 14 residues. CDR3: CSAVDRGLNQPQHF. The CDR3 region has the DNA TGCAGTGCCGTAGACAGGGGCCTGAATCAGCCCCAGCATTTT.

This clonotype was counted only a few times. The chain has TRBV6-1 and TRBJ1-1; no definite D call. Between the trimmed V and J ends, which lost 7 bases and 2 bases, there was a span of 14 bases. There are 14 residues in the CDR3. CDR1 and CDR2 from the germline V gene are MNHNS and SASEGT. CDR3 loop: CASNHLGENTEAFF. The CDR3 bases are TGTGCCAGCAACCACCTCGGGGAAAACACTGAAGCTTTCTTT.

The V gene is TRBV5-1, the J gene TRBJ2-5; perhaps TRBD2 as D (5 bases). The length of the CDR3 is 13 residues. Trimming removed 3 bases from V and 1 base from J, with 7 bases in between. Germline loops: CDR1 SGHRS, CDR2 YFSETQ. The CDR3 reads CASSWSGQETQYF. CDR3 bases: TGCGCCAGCAGCTGGAGCGGCCAAGAGACCCAGTACTTC.

The chain links TRBV9 to TRBJ1-1; a weak D match, TRBD1 (5 bases). V was shortened by 3 bases and J by 0 bases, with 21 bases between the two germline ends. The CDR3 extends over 18 amino acids. Per germline, CDR1 SGDLS and CDR2 YYNGEE. CDR3 residues: CASSAMTAFSTLNTEAFF. The CDR3 nucleotides are TGTGCCAGCAGCGCGATGACAGCCTTCAGCACCTTGAACACTGAAGCTTTCTTT.

This clonotype was observed a few times. The chain joins TRBV6-1 to TRBJ1-2; D may be TRBD1 (6 bases). Trimming removed 7 bases at V and 3 bases at J, with 15 bases between. CDR1 and CDR2 (germline): MNHNS, SASEGT. CDR3 length equals 14 residues. DNA of the CDR3: TGTGCCAGCACCTTGGACAGCGAGGACTATGGCTACACCTTC. Residues: CASTLDSEDYGYTF.

The sample holds a few counts of this clonotype. The J gene is TRBJ2-7, the V gene TRBV4-2, with D unclear. Germline CDR1 and CDR2: LGHNA and YNFKEQ. The germline V and J ends were trimmed by 2 bases and 2 bases, with 19 bases remaining between them. The CDR3 runs 17 residues. Written as DNA, the CDR3 is TGTGCCAGCAGCCAACAACCGGCCCTCCGAATAACCTACGAGCAGTACTTC. Translated, it gives CASSQQPALRITYEQYF.

The chain carries TRBV29-1 and TRBJ2-7; tentative D call: TRBD1 (5 bases). Trimming stripped 7 bases from V and 2 bases from J, with 15 bases between. CDR1 is SQVTM, CDR2 ANQGSEA, per germline. The CDR3 has 13 residues. The CDR3 reads CSGFGARPYEQYF. The CDR3 nucleotides read TGCAGCGGGTTTGGGGCAAGGCCCTACGAGCAGTACTTC.

The chain links TRBV4-3 to TRBJ2-7; a weak D match, TRBD1 (5 bases). Trimming removed 0 bases at V and 2 bases at J, with 14 bases between. Germline V CDR1 and CDR2: LGHNA, YSLEER. This CDR3 has 16 residues. CDR3 DNA: TGCGCCAGCAGCCAAGATATGGACACCGCACCCTACGAGCAGTACTTC. Translated, it gives CASSQDMDTAPYEQYF.

This clonotype was picked up one time. The chain is built from TRBV5-1 and TRBJ2-1; perhaps TRBD2 as D (6 bases). Germline assignment: CDR1 SGHRS and CDR2 YFSETQ. Trimming left V 5 bases short and J 2 bases short, with 20 bases between. The CDR3 covers 17 residues. As DNA, the CDR3 is TGCGCCAGCAGAGTTTTTTTCGGGGGTGGGACCTACAATGAGCAGTTCTTC. Encoded protein: CASRVFFGGGTYNEQFF.

This clonotype was seen at least ten times. The chain combines TRBV20-1 with TRBJ1-1; perhaps TRBD1 as D (5 bases). Trimming shortened V by 8 bases and J by 3 bases, and 10 bases separated the two germline ends. CDR1 is DFQATT and CDR2 is SNEGSKA in the germline V gene (reference sequence). The CDR3 sequence is 11 residues long. The CDR3: CSYGGHTEAFF. CDR3 bases: TGCAGTTATGGGGGTCACACTGAAGCTTTCTTT.